The 32 T cell receptor beta chains presented below share a single source sample, sequenced in a study of cytomegalovirus exposure and HLA in healthy donors. The PCR ran on 60 Vbeta and 13 Jbeta primers. Method: immunoSEQ multiplex PCR; TCRdb's copy keeps in-frame clones and lacks some. The sample includes 150,000 to 250,000 clones, approximately 85% of them seen just once. The sample was PBMCs. These receptors were collected from a girl aged 10-17 years in good health and CMV-seropositive.

CDR3 in amino acids: CASTLQGANTEAFF. The CDR3 coding sequence is TGTGCCAGCACCTTGCAGGGGGCGAACACTGAAGCTTTCTTT. The rearrangement links TRBV6-1 to TRBJ1-1, with 8 bases aligning to TRBD1. Germline values: CDR1 MNHNS, CDR2 SASEGT. V lost 7 bases to trimming and J lost 1 base; unmatched junction nucleotides: 5. This CDR3 contains 14 residues.

The gene calls are TRBV7-2 and TRBJ1-2; D unclear. CDR1 and CDR2 from the germline V gene are SGHTA and FQGNSA. V lost 1 base, J lost 7 bases, and 10 bases lay in between. The CDR3 sequence is 13 residues long. Written as DNA, the CDR3 is TGTGCCAGCAGCTTAGATTTCTGGGCTGGCTACACCTTC. Amino acids: CASSLDFWAGYTF.

Here the CDR3 reads CASSLVIGTDTQYF. CDR3 nucleotide sequence: TGTGCCAGCAGCTTAGTAATTGGCACAGATACGCAGTATTTT. The V call is TRBV11-3, the J call TRBJ2-3; D not certain. The germline V gene has CDR1 SGHNT and CDR2 YENEEA. The CDR3 is 14 amino acids. Trimming removed 1 base at V and 1 base at J, with 6 bases between.

V is TRBV6-6 and J is TRBJ2-1; 9 bases align to TRBD2. Trimming took 5 bases from V and 6 from J; bases not matched to a gene: 11. CDR1 is MNHNY and CDR2 is SVGAGI in the germline V gene (reference sequence). The CDR3 spans 16 residues. The CDR3 nucleotides read TGTGCCAGCAGTCCCACCCCAGGCGGGGGGGTCAATGAGCAGTTCTTC. Its protein is CASSPTPGGGVNEQFF.

This clone was seen more than once but under ten times. This rearrangement joins TRBV6-5 to TRBJ1-1; D uncertain. CDR3 length equals 13 residues. Trimming took 2 bases from V and 1 from J, leaving 5 bases between them. In germline, CDR1 is MNHEY, CDR2 SVGAGI. CDR3 region: CASSYEGNTEAFF. CDR3 nucleotide sequence: TGTGCCAGCAGTTACGAGGGGAACACTGAAGCTTTCTTT.

This clone was observed a few times. This chain connects TRBV29-1 to TRBJ2-2; maybe TRBD1 (6 bases). Germline-derived CDR1 and CDR2 are SQVTM and ANQGSEA. V lost 3 bases and J 2 bases, leaving 10 bases between the germline ends. The CDR3 length is 14 residues. The CDR3 nucleotides read TGCAGCGTTGATTGGGACACCAACACCGGGGAGCTGTTTTTT. Translating gives CSVDWDTNTGELFF.

This clone was counted only a few times. The chain links TRBV10-1 to TRBJ2-3; no clear D gene. CDR1 WNHNN and CDR2 SYGVQD come from the germline V gene (reference sequence). The CDR3 spans 12 residues. V was clipped by 5 bases and J by 5 bases, with 8 bases between them. The CDR3 reads CASSPSLDTQYF. CDR3 DNA: TGCGCCAGCAGTCCCTCCTTAGATACGCAGTATTTT.

Concerning this clone itself: The same CDR3 is also encoded by other DNA sequences in this sample. The rearrangement uses TRBV6-5 and TRBJ2-7; no clear D. Per the germline V gene, CDR1 is MNHEY and CDR2 is SVGAGI. V was cut by 0 bases and J by 4 bases, with 10 bases left in between. This CDR3 has 14 amino acids. The CDR3 here is CASSYSRDSYEQYF. The CDR3 DNA reads TGTGCCAGCAGTTACTCTAGAGACTCATACGAGCAGTACTTC.

This chain joins TRBV29-1 and TRBJ2-5; possible D gene TRBD1, 6 bases. The germline V gene encodes CDR1 SQVTM and CDR2 ANQGSEA. The CDR3 has 14 amino acids. V dropped 7 bases and J dropped 0 bases, with 15 bases sitting between them. CDR3 in DNA: TGCAGCGCCCGACCACAGGGATACCAAGAGACCCAGTACTTC. Translating gives CSARPQGYQETQYF.

This chain uses TRBV6-5 with TRBJ1-3, with 7 bases lining up with TRBD1. In germline, CDR1 is MNHEY, CDR2 SVGAGI. V was pared by 5 bases and J by 2 bases, with 0 bases of the junction left unmatched. The CDR3 totals 13 residues. CDR3 nucleotide sequence: TGTGCCAGCAGTACAGGGGCTGGAAACACCATATATTTT. The encoded protein is CASSTGAGNTIYF.

This clone came up a few times. The rearrangement links TRBV19 to TRBJ2-1, with 7 bases matching TRBD2. V shed 4 bases, J shed 2 bases, and the junction held 8 bases outside the gene matches. The V gene's germline CDR1 is LNHDA and CDR2 SQIVND (reference sequence). This CDR3 has 16 amino acids. This CDR3 reads CASSTPMTSPYNEQFF. CDR3 in DNA: TGTGCCAGTAGTACCCCGATGACTAGCCCCTACAATGAGCAGTTCTTC.

This clone was seen a handful of times. The chain links TRBV29-1 to TRBJ2-1; unclear D gene. V lost 3 bases and J 7 bases, leaving 16 bases between the germline ends. Germline V CDR1 and CDR2: SQVTM, ANQGSEA. CDR3 length equals 14 residues. DNA of the CDR3: TGCAGCGTTGATCGTCCAGGTCAGGCTAATGAGCAGTTCTTC. Translated, it gives CSVDRPGQANEQFF.

The J gene is TRBJ2-2, the V gene TRBV18, with TRBD1 matching over 8 bases. This CDR3 region has 15 residues. CDR1 and CDR2 (germline): KGHSH, LQKENI. With 6 bases clipped from V and 4 bases from J, the junction kept 7 bases outside the gene matches. The CDR3 is CASSPGQGGTGELFF. The DNA of the CDR3 is TGTGCCAGCTCCCCCGGACAGGGCGGCACCGGGGAGCTGTTTTTT.

V usage is TRBV10-3 and J usage is TRBJ1-6; 7 nucleotides agree with TRBD1. The CDR3 extends over 15 amino acids. Germline assignment: CDR1 ENHRY and CDR2 SYGVKD. The junction had 7 bases not matched to a gene; V was cut back by 9 bases and J by 2 bases. CDR3 amino acids: CAMGTGVTYNSPLHF. CDR3 in DNA: TGTGCCATGGGTACAGGGGTGACCTATAATTCACCCCTCCACTTT.

This clone is medium-sized (0.01 to 0.1%) within its sample. The chain combines TRBV11-2 with TRBJ2-7, with 12 bases that match TRBD2. Germline V gives CDR1 SGHAT, CDR2 FQNNGV. The junction had 10 bases not matched to a gene; V was cut back by 0 bases and J by 7 bases. The CDR3 has 17 residues. In DNA form, the CDR3 reads TGTGCCAGCAGCTTAGATCGTGTACTAGCGGGGGGTGGTGAGCAGTACTTC. Its translation: CASSLDRVLAGGGEQYF.

This clone was seen a single time. The genes are TRBV9 and TRBJ2-1, with 9 bases fitting TRBD2. Germline V gene data show CDR1 as SGDLS and CDR2 as YYNGEE. V was clipped by 0 bases and J by 7 bases; unmatched bases: 5. There are 15 residues in the CDR3. The CDR3 spells CASSVGGGASNEQFF. The DNA of the CDR3 is TGTGCCAGCAGCGTAGGCGGGGGGGCGAGTAATGAGCAGTTCTTC.

The rearrangement joins TRBV19 to TRBJ2-1, with 9 bases identical to TRBD2. The CDR3 spans 17 residues. Germline CDR1 and CDR2: LNHDA and SQIVND (reference sequence). V lost 6 bases, J lost 7 bases, and 16 bases stayed unmatched. The CDR3 DNA sequence: TGTGCCAGTAGAGTGCCTGGCGGGGGGGCCCCGGGGAATGAGCAGTTCTTC. It specifies CASRVPGGGAPGNEQFF. Filled out from reference TRBV19 and TRBJ2-1, the complete variable domain reads DGGITQSPKYLFRKEGQNVTLSCEQNLNHDAMYWYRQDPGQGLRLIYYSQIVNDFQKGDIAEGYSVSREKKESFPLTVTSAQKNPTAFYLCASRVPGGGAPGNEQFFGPGTRLTVL.

This clone was found a few times. J is TRBJ1-2 and V is TRBV11-2; 10 bases are a match to TRBD1. V lost 5 bases and J lost 8; bases outside the gene matches: 5. The CDR3 totals 13 residues. The V gene's germline CDR1 is SGHAT and CDR2 FQNNGV. CDR3 residues: CASSQDRGSGYTF. CDR3 coding DNA: TGTGCCAGCAGCCAGGACAGGGGGAGCGGCTACACCTTC.

The chain couples TRBV10-1 to TRBJ2-2; maybe TRBD1 (5 bases). The CDR3 runs 13 residues. Germline lookup yields CDR1 WNHNN and CDR2 SYGVQD (reference sequence). The ends were cut back, 3 bases at V and 6 bases at J, with 8 bases in the middle. CDR3 in amino acids: CASSDSGPGELFF. DNA of the CDR3: TGCGCCAGCAGTGACTCAGGGCCCGGGGAGCTGTTTTTT.

The chain is built from TRBV12-5 and TRBJ1-2, with TRBD1 identical over 8 bases. The V gene end was trimmed by 6 bases and the J gene end by 5 bases; junction bases not matched to a gene: 5. The CDR3 runs to 13 residues. Germline CDR1 LGHNT, CDR2 FRNRAP. The DNA of the CDR3 is TGTGCTAGTGGGCGACAGGGGACTTATGGCTACACCTTC. This encodes CASGRQGTYGYTF.

The chain employs TRBV9 and TRBJ2-5; D possibly corresponds to TRBD1 (6 bases). CDR3 length equals 15 residues. Trimming shortened V by 2 bases and J by 3 bases, and 14 bases separated the two germline ends. Germline CDR1 and CDR2: SGDLS and YYNGEE. The CDR3 region has the DNA TGTGCCAGCAGCGTCGGTGCAGGGGCGGAAGAGACCCAGTACTTC. The encoded protein is CASSVGAGAEETQYF.

The chain links TRBV6-5 to TRBJ2-1; D is perhaps TRBD1 (6 bases). The V and J ends lost 8 bases and 7 bases respectively, with 15 bases between them. Germline CDR1 MNHEY, CDR2 SVGAGI. The CDR3 spans 13 residues. The CDR3 loop reads CASGAYRENEQFF. In nucleotides, the CDR3 is TGTGCCAGCGGTGCGTACAGGGAAAATGAGCAGTTCTTC.

This clone has a handful of counts. CDR3 DNA: TGTGCCAGCAGATCGGGACAGAGGGATCAGCCCCAGCATTTT. Translated: CASRSGQRDQPQHF. The V call is TRBV6-5, the J call TRBJ1-5; 7 positions agree with TRBD1. Germline V gives CDR1 MNHEY, CDR2 SVGAGI. The CDR3 covers 14 residues. V trimming: 6 bases; J trimming: 5 bases; junction bases outside the gene matches: 7.

The chain is built from TRBV11-2 and TRBJ2-4; 8 bases agree with TRBD1. The trim removed 3 bases at V and 6 bases at J, leaving 4 bases unmatched. CDR1 and CDR2 from the germline V gene are SGHAT and FQNNGV. The CDR3 has 14 residues. The CDR3 DNA reads as TGTGCCAGCAGCTTCGGACAGGGTGGAAACATTCAGTACTTC. Its translation: CASSFGQGGNIQYF.

This clone occurred a few times. This rearrangement joins TRBV5-1 to TRBJ2-5, with 7 bases identical to TRBD2. The V gene's germline CDR1 is SGHRS and CDR2 YFSETQ. V lost 3 bases and J lost 1; bases outside the gene matches: 9. The CDR3 length is 16 residues. CDR3 region: CASSWAGVALQETQYF. The CDR3 nucleotides read TGCGCCAGCAGCTGGGCGGGGGTAGCCCTCCAAGAGACCCAGTACTTC.

The chain combines TRBV2 with TRBJ2-3; D remains unclear. Between the trimmed V and J ends, which lost 6 bases and 2 bases, there was a span of 9 bases. CDR3 length: 13 residues. CDR1 and CDR2 (germline): SNHLY, FYNNEI. CDR3 loop: CASSEQVTDTQYF. The CDR3 DNA reads TGTGCCAGCAGCGAGCAAGTCACAGATACGCAGTATTTT.

The chain couples TRBV7-9 to TRBJ2-7; 7 positions match TRBD1. This CDR3 has 13 residues. Trimming removed 10 bases from V and 6 bases from J; junction bases left unmatched: 12. Germline V gene lookup returns CDR1 SEHNR and CDR2 FQNEAQ (reference sequence). The DNA of the CDR3 is TGTGCCATCGGCGGACAGGTCGTGGCCGAGCAGTACTTC. This codes for CAIGGQVVAEQYF. Full variable domain (remainder filled in from reference TRBV7-9 and TRBJ2-7): DTGVSQNPRHKITKRGQNVTFRCDPISEHNRLYWYRQTLGQGPEFLTYFQNEAQLEKSRLLSDRFSAERPKGSFSTLEIQRTEQGDSAMYLCAIGGQVVAEQYFGPGTRLTVT.

This chain links TRBV15 with TRBJ2-5; 8 nucleotides agree with TRBD2. The V segment lost 0 bases and the J segment 5 bases; nucleotides outside the gene matches: 5. Looked up from germline, CDR1 is LNHNV and CDR2 is YYDKDF (reference sequence). This CDR3 has 15 amino acids. Here the CDR3 DNA reads TGTGCCACCAGCAGAGAGAACGGGGGGGAGGAGACCCAGTACTTC. The encoded protein is CATSRENGGEETQYF.

The rearrangement joins TRBV2 to TRBJ1-5, with 9 bases fitting TRBD1. Per germline, CDR1 SNHLY and CDR2 FYNNEI. This CDR3 contains 13 residues. With 8 bases clipped from V and 7 bases from J, the junction kept 6 bases outside the gene matches. This CDR3 is CASDGQGTQPQHF. CDR3 in DNA: TGTGCCAGCGACGGACAGGGGACGCAGCCCCAGCATTTT.

V is TRBV6-6 and J is TRBJ1-2; 9 bases align to TRBD1. The germline V gene encodes CDR1 MNHNY and CDR2 SVGAGI (reference sequence). The V gene end was trimmed by 8 bases and the J gene end by 4 bases; junction bases not matched to a gene: 8. The CDR3 consists of 14 residues. CDR3 sequence: CASGIGQGIYGYTF. For the CDR3, the DNA is TGTGCCAGCGGGATCGGACAGGGGATCTATGGCTACACCTTC.

This clone occurred a few times. V gene TRBV7-2 combines with J gene TRBJ1-6; 7 bases align to TRBD1. Germline V lookup: CDR1 SGHTA, CDR2 FQGNSA. This CDR3 is built from 15 residues. Trimming removed 4 bases from V and 6 bases from J; junction bases left unmatched: 6. The CDR3 DNA is TGTGCCAGCAGCTCCGCTACAGGGGTTAATTCACCCCTCCACTTT. Its translation: CASSSATGVNSPLHF. Together with reference TRBV7-2 and TRBJ1-6, the CDR3 gives the full variable domain: GAGVSQSPSNKVTEKGKDVELRCDPISGHTALYWYRQSLGQGLEFLIYFQGNSAPDKSGLPSDRFSAERTGGSVSTLTIQRTQQEDSAVYLCASSSATGVNSPLHFGNGTRLTVT.

The chain combines TRBV19 with TRBJ1-5; 9 nucleotides align to TRBD1. The CDR3 sequence is 14 residues long. Germline trimming cut 3 bases from V and 4 bases from J; bases unmatched to any gene: 1. Per germline, CDR1 LNHDA and CDR2 SQIVND (reference sequence). The DNA for the CDR3 is TGTGCCAGTAGTATGGGACAGGGTAATCAGCCCCAGCATTTT. Encoded protein: CASSMGQGNQPQHF.